The rows below give T cell receptor beta chains drawn from one sample of a study of T-cell memory formation after mild COVID-19. Each CDR3 protein is one row after TCRdb ran MiXCR on the 5' RACE reads. The sample holds 220,000 or so distinct CDR3 sequences, 9.5% to 10% seen once. The sample taken for sequencing was PBMCs or a T cell subset sorted from them (not recorded which). All receptors derive from a man between 18 and 35 years old who had mild COVID-19 (a few samples of this study predate the infection). Cell type and time point are not known. Both conserved end residues are part of each CDR3. The order of the fields is D gene, clone size, V gene, J gene, CDR3 protein, CDR3 DNA. D genes are given only for firm matches. Rows may omit the clone size; those that give it use once, few, many or a size class.

-	-	TRBV7-9	TRBJ1-3	CASSARAYPPGQGNTIYF	TGTGCCAGCAGCGCCCGGGCCTACCCTCCGGGACAAGGAAACACCATATATTTT
-	-	TRBV5-7	TRBJ1-1	CASSLLGGGWGENTEAFF	TGTGCCAGCAGCCTGCTTGGGGGGGGCTGGGGTGAGAACACTGAAGCTTTCTTT
TRBD1	few	TRBV7-9	TRBJ1-3	CASSFLYRDRVGASSGNTIYF	TGTGCCAGCAGCTTTCTTTACCGGGACAGGGTGGGGGCTAGCTCTGGAAACACCATATATTTT
-	-	TRBV5-1	TRBJ1-5	CASSLVPGDSQPQHF	TGCGCCAGCAGCTTGGTACCAGGGGATAGTCAGCCCCAGCATTTT
-	few	TRBV20-1	TRBJ2-5	CSARDLTTVKETQYF	TGCAGTGCTAGAGATCTGACGACAGTAAAAGAGACCCAGTACTTC
-	-	TRBV5-8	TRBJ1-4	CASSLWGLWEKLFF	TGTGCCAGCAGCCTGTGGGGGCTTTGGGAAAAACTGTTTTTT
TRBD1	few	TRBV6-2/TRBV6-3	TRBJ2-1	CASGPWTGNNEQFF	TGTGCCAGCGGCCCGTGGACAGGGAACAATGAGCAGTTCTTC
-	many	TRBV7-2	TRBJ1-5	CASSSQGTAQPQHF	TGTGCCAGCAGCTCACAGGGCACGGCTCAGCCCCAGCATTTT
-	few	TRBV20-1	TRBJ2-1	CSARRGDNEQFF	TGCAGTGCGCGAAGGGGGGACAATGAGCAGTTCTTC
-	-	TRBV12-3/TRBV12-4	TRBJ2-2	CASSRFYRRHQNTGELFF	TGTGCCAGCAGCAGGTTTTACAGGAGACACCAGAACACCGGGGAGCTGTTTTTT
TRBD1	many	TRBV7-2	TRBJ2-6	CASSLGQGNVLTF	TGTGCCAGCAGCTTAGGACAGGGCAACGTCCTGACTTTC
TRBD1	-	TRBV4-3	TRBJ2-2	CASSQELDRANGELFF	TGCGCCAGCAGCCAAGAACTCGACAGGGCGAACGGGGAGCTGTTTTTT
TRBD1	few	TRBV5-6	TRBJ2-3	CASRETGADTQYF	TGTGCCAGCAGAGAGACAGGGGCAGATACGCAGTATTTT
-	many	TRBV18	TRBJ1-3	CASSKSAAGNTIYF	TGTGCCAGCTCAAAGTCCGCGGCTGGAAACACCATATATTTT
-	many	TRBV5-1	TRBJ2-5	CASSLSGKETQYF	TGCGCCAGCAGCTTGTCCGGTAAAGAGACCCAGTACTTC
TRBD1	-	TRBV5-1	TRBJ2-1	CASSPLGTGGNEQFF	TGCGCCAGCAGCCCCCTCGGGACAGGGGGCAATGAGCAGTTCTTC
-	many	TRBV10-2	TRBJ2-5	CASSSDSRETQYF	TGCGCCAGCAGTTCCGACAGTAGGGAGACCCAGTACTTC
TRBD1	-	TRBV5-4	TRBJ2-3	CASSHDRASDTQYF	TGTGCCAGCAGCCACGACAGGGCCTCAGATACGCAGTATTTT
-	few	TRBV3-1	TRBJ2-7	CASSQAHYEQYF	TGTGCCAGCAGCCAAGCCCACTACGAGCAGTACTTC
TRBD1	-	TRBV5-1	TRBJ1-6	CASSSNPGGMALHF	TGCGCCAGCAGCTCGAATCCAGGGGGCATGGCCCTCCACTTT
-	-	TRBV6-2/TRBV6-3	TRBJ2-1	CASSHLAGQFF	TGTGCCAGCAGCCACCTCGCGGGGCAGTTCTTC
TRBD1	few	TRBV6-5	TRBJ2-5	CASSYAGTGQMTQYF	TGTGCCAGCAGTTACGCCGGGACAGGGCAGATGACCCAGTACTTC
-	once	TRBV6-2/TRBV6-3	TRBJ2-1	CASSYRRYTEQFF	TGTGCCAGCAGTTACCGCAGATACACTGAGCAGTTCTTC
-	many	TRBV7-3	TRBJ2-1	CASSRPGGEQFF	TGTGCCAGCAGCAGACCCGGGGGTGAGCAGTTCTTC
-	-	TRBV5-1	TRBJ2-7	CASSGRVTYEQYF	TGCGCCAGCAGCGGTAGGGTCACCTACGAGCAGTACTTC